The 29 T cell receptor beta chains below all came from one sample that was sequenced in a study of cytomegalovirus exposure and HLA in healthy donors. Using immunoSEQ multiplex PCR, the repertoire was profiled, and TCRdb retains in-frame clones only, with some absent. This table holds some 170,000 clones, approximately 87% found once. The sequenced material came from PBMCs. Receptor source: a woman aged 25-40 years in good health and CMV-seronegative.

This chain connects TRBV15 to TRBJ1-4; 7 bases align to TRBD1. The germline V gene encodes CDR1 LNHNV and CDR2 YYDKDF (reference sequence). The CDR3 has 15 amino acids. J lost 4 bases, V lost 5 bases, and 7 bases had no gene match. CDR3 sequence: CATSSTGRNNEKLFF. DNA of the CDR3: TGTGCCACCAGCTCGACAGGGCGGAATAATGAAAAACTGTTTTTT.

The genes are TRBV7-9 and TRBJ2-3, with TRBD2 as a possible D gene (7 bases). V was clipped by 4 bases and J by 1 base, with 9 bases between them. In germline, CDR1 is SEHNR, CDR2 FQNEAQ (reference sequence). The length of the CDR3 is 14 residues. The CDR3: CASSWRGRTDTQYF. The CDR3 DNA sequence: TGTGCCAGCAGCTGGCGGGGGCGCACAGATACGCAGTATTTT.

The V gene is TRBV5-1, the J gene TRBJ2-5, with 10 bases identical to TRBD1. Germline CDR1 SGHRS, CDR2 YFSETQ. Trimming took 4 bases from V and 5 from J; bases not matched to a gene: 8. This CDR3 has 15 amino acids. The CDR3 nucleotides are TGCGCCAGCAGCCCAGGGGACAGGGGTTTGGAGACCCAGTACTTC. Translating gives CASSPGDRGLETQYF.

The rearrangement links TRBV10-3 to TRBJ2-7, with TRBD1 matching 11 bases. Trimming at V came to 6 bases and at J to 7 bases, leaving 8 bases not matched to a gene. The CDR3 totals 14 residues. Per germline, CDR1 ENHRY and CDR2 SYGVKD. This chain's CDR3 is CAIRTDRGLREQYF. The CDR3 bases are TGTGCCATCAGAACGGACAGGGGGCTACGGGAGCAGTACTTC.

The V call is TRBV4-1, the J call TRBJ1-6; 9 nucleotides agree with TRBD1. Losses at the gene ends were 3 bases for V and 7 bases for J; bases not matched to a gene: 4. Germline loops: CDR1 MGHRA, CDR2 YSYEKL. The CDR3 sequence is 15 residues long. CDR3 sequence: CASSQGGQGNSPLHF. The CDR3 DNA is TGCGCCAGCAGCCAGGGAGGACAGGGGAATTCACCCCTCCACTTT.

The gene calls are TRBV27 and TRBJ1-4; 8 nucleotides align to TRBD1. After removal of 1 base from V and 8 bases from J, the junction contained 15 bases not matched to a gene. This CDR3 has 18 amino acids. The germline V gene encodes CDR1 MNHEY and CDR2 SMNVEV (reference sequence). The CDR3 loop is CASSLYRTGRNGPEKLFF. The DNA for the CDR3 is TGTGCCAGCAGTTTATATAGGACAGGGAGGAACGGGCCCGAAAAACTGTTTTTT.

The J gene is TRBJ2-7, the V gene TRBV6-6; 7 nucleotides line up with TRBD1. Germline loops: CDR1 MNHNY, CDR2 SVGAGI (reference sequence). V lost 4 bases, J lost 2 bases, and 2 bases stayed unmatched. The CDR3 is 13 amino acids. CDR3 bases: TGTGCCAGCAGTTCAGGGGGTCCCTACGAGCAGTACTTC. Its translation: CASSSGGPYEQYF.

This rearrangement joins TRBV6-5 to TRBJ2-2, with TRBD2 as a possible D gene (7 bases). V shed 9 bases and J shed 5 bases, with 13 bases lying between them. The CDR3 contains 13 residues. The V gene's germline CDR1 is MNHEY and CDR2 SVGAGI. The CDR3 here is CAREGGGTGELFF. CDR3 bases: TGTGCCAGGGAGGGGGGGGGTACCGGGGAGCTGTTTTTT.

The rearrangement joins TRBV19 to TRBJ1-1, with D possibly being TRBD1 (6 bases). V was clipped by 6 bases and J by 0 bases, with 8 bases between them. The CDR3 spans 13 residues. In germline, CDR1 is LNHDA, CDR2 SQIVND (reference sequence). For the CDR3, the DNA is TGTGCCAGTAGACAGGGTTTGAACACTGAAGCTTTCTTT. Its translation: CASRQGLNTEAFF.

The chain combines TRBV7-8 with TRBJ2-3; possibly TRBD1 for D (6 bases). The V gene lost 5 bases and the J gene lost 5 bases, with 11 bases spanning the gap. This CDR3 is 13 amino acids long. Germline CDR1 reads SGHVS; CDR2 reads FQNEAQ. The CDR3 sequence is CASSPLTGDTQYF. The CDR3, as DNA: TGTGCCAGCAGCCCCTTGACAGGAGATACGCAGTATTTT.

The chain is built from TRBV5-1 and TRBJ2-3; tentative D call: TRBD2 (6 bases). CDR3 length equals 15 residues. Trimming removed 4 bases at V and 6 bases at J, with 18 bases between. Germline V lookup: CDR1 SGHRS, CDR2 YFSETQ. The CDR3 region has the DNA TGCGCCAGCAGCACCTCCATAGCGGTAAGGGATACGCAGTATTTT. Translating it yields CASSTSIAVRDTQYF.

The J gene is TRBJ1-1, the V gene TRBV15; D may be TRBD1 (5 bases). The CDR3 is made up of 16 amino acids. Trimming took off 5 bases at V and 1 base at J, with 17 bases between the two ends. Germline loops: CDR1 LNHNV, CDR2 YYDKDF (reference sequence). CDR3 amino acids: CATSLGAAHRNTEAFF. Here the CDR3 DNA reads TGTGCCACCAGCCTAGGGGCGGCGCATAGGAACACTGAAGCTTTCTTT. The variable domain in full, completed from reference TRBV15 and TRBJ1-1, reads DAMVIQNPRYQVTQFGKPVTLSCSQTLNHNVMYWYQQKSSQAPKLLFHYYDKDFNNEADTPDNFQSRRPNTSFCFLDIRSPGLGDTAMYLCATSLGAAHRNTEAFFGQGTRLTVV.

The chain combines TRBV18 with TRBJ2-5; D gene uncertain. V was shortened by 3 bases and J by 0 bases, with 5 bases between the two germline ends. The CDR3 length is 13 residues. From germline, CDR1 is KGHSH and CDR2 LQKENI. The CDR3 bases are TGTGCCAGCTCACCCCCCTACCAAGAGACCCAGTACTTC. It is translated as CASSPPYQETQYF.

The count of this clone is one. J is TRBJ2-5 and V is TRBV5-1; a possible D gene is TRBD2 (5 bases). The CDR3 sequence is 14 residues long. Germline CDR1 reads SGHRS; CDR2 reads YFSETQ. V was shortened by 0 bases and J by 4 bases, with 10 bases between the two germline ends. CDR3 in DNA: TGCGCCAGCAGCTTGGCCGGAGGTGGAGAGACCCAGTACTTC. The encoded protein is CASSLAGGGETQYF.

This sequence joins TRBV19 and TRBJ1-2; 8 bases are a match to TRBD1. CDR1 is LNHDA, CDR2 SQIVND, per germline (reference sequence). V lost 7 bases and J lost 3; bases outside the gene matches: 4. The CDR3 runs 13 residues. CDR3 bases: TGTGCCAGTACCCCGGACAGGGACTATGGCTACACCTTC. As protein: CASTPDRDYGYTF.

The gene calls are TRBV4-2 and TRBJ2-7; 8 bases map to TRBD2. The CDR3 runs 14 residues. Germline V CDR1 and CDR2: LGHNA, YNFKEQ. V was clipped by 1 base and J by 4 bases; unmatched bases: 3. CDR3 residues: CASSQGRGGYEQYF. CDR3 coding DNA: TGTGCCAGCAGCCAAGGCCGGGGGGGGTACGAGCAGTACTTC.

The chain is built from TRBV5-1 and TRBJ2-1; 9 nucleotides line up with TRBD2. After removal of 0 bases from V and 6 bases from J, the junction contained 16 bases not matched to a gene. From germline, CDR1 is SGHRS and CDR2 YFSETQ. This CDR3 is built from 19 residues. CDR3 DNA: TGCGCCAGCAGCTTGGCCCCAAAGATAGCGGGGGCTTTAGCCAATGAGCAGTTCTTC. Protein sequence: CASSLAPKIAGALANEQFF.

J is TRBJ2-5 and V is TRBV21-1; TRBD1, as called in the table, went unchecked against the DNA. TRBV21-1 is labeled a pseudogene. This CDR3 comprises 16 residues. The CDR3 spells CASSNGRTNYQETQYF. The DNA for the CDR3 is TGTGCCAGCAGCAATGGCAGGACAAATTACCAAGAGACCCAGTACTTC.

A single count supports this clone. Here the CDR3 DNA reads TGTGCCAGCTCACCCGAAAAGACAGGGGGACTGTTTTTT. Protein: CASSPEKTGGLFF. The genes are TRBV18 and TRBJ1-4, with 9 bases fitting TRBD1. V trimming: 3 bases; J trimming: 13 bases; junction bases outside the gene matches: 6. Per the germline V gene, CDR1 is KGHSH and CDR2 is LQKENI. The CDR3 is made up of 13 amino acids.

This clone has just a few counts. The rearrangement joins TRBV4-1 to TRBJ1-6; D not certain. CDR3 length: 15 amino acids. With 6 bases removed from V and 0 bases from J, the gap between germline ends came to 9 bases. The germline V gene has CDR1 MGHRA and CDR2 YSYEKL. The CDR3 sequence is CASSQSSSYNSPLHF. The DNA for the CDR3 is TGCGCCAGCAGTCAAAGTAGCTCCTATAATTCACCCCTCCACTTT.

J is TRBJ2-1 and V is TRBV5-4, with a tentative D call TRBD1 (6 bases). The length of the CDR3 is 15 residues. Looked up from germline, CDR1 is SGHNT and CDR2 is YYREEE (reference sequence). With 3 bases removed from V and 1 base from J, the gap between germline ends came to 11 bases. The DNA of the CDR3 is TGTGCCAGCAGCTCTTACAGGGAGTCCTACAATGAGCAGTTCTTC. Its protein product is CASSSYRESYNEQFF.

This clone is a singleton in its sample. The chain uses TRBV7-9 and TRBJ2-7; 7 bases are a match to TRBD2. J gave up 2 bases and V 4 bases, and 5 bases lay outside the gene matches. Germline loops: CDR1 SEHNR, CDR2 FQNEAQ (reference sequence). This CDR3 is built from 14 residues. The CDR3 sequence: CASSSERGAYEQYF. The CDR3 nucleotides read TGTGCCAGCAGCTCAGAGCGGGGTGCCTACGAGCAGTACTTC. The full variable domain, with the rest looked up from reference TRBV7-9 and TRBJ2-7, is DTGVSQNPRHKITKRGQNVTFRCDPISEHNRLYWYRQTLGQGPEFLTYFQNEAQLEKSRLLSDRFSAERPKGSFSTLEIQRTEQGDSAMYLCASSSERGAYEQYFGPGTRLTVT.

V gene TRBV6-1 combines with J gene TRBJ2-1; perhaps TRBD1 as D (5 bases). This CDR3 region has 15 residues. V was cut by 3 bases and J by 10 bases, with 19 bases left in between. The V gene's germline CDR1 is MNHNS and CDR2 SASEGT. CDR3 residues: CASSDRLGDSSEQFF. The CDR3, as DNA: TGTGCCAGCAGTGATCGATTAGGGGATAGTTCAGAGCAGTTCTTC.

This chain uses TRBV15 with TRBJ1-1; 10 nucleotides line up with TRBD1. CDR1 and CDR2 from the germline V gene are LNHNV and YYDKDF (reference sequence). V was pared by 5 bases and J by 3 bases, with 9 bases of the junction left unmatched. The CDR3 contains 16 residues. The CDR3 sequence: CATSDRDRGGDTEAFF. The DNA of the CDR3 is TGTGCCACCAGCGACCGGGACAGGGGAGGGGACACTGAAGCTTTCTTT.

The table lists this clone with a count of one. The chain joins TRBV4-2 to TRBJ1-1; D remains unclear. The CDR3 has 17 amino acids. The germline CDR1 and CDR2 sequences are LGHNA and YNFKEQ. V was clipped by 1 base and J by 0 bases, with 15 bases between them. The CDR3 region is CASSQVGTNSLNTEAFF. DNA of the CDR3: TGTGCCAGCAGCCAAGTAGGAACGAACAGCCTGAACACTGAAGCTTTCTTT.

This chain connects TRBV7-8 to TRBJ1-2; TRBD1 agrees at 8 bases. CDR3 length: 13 residues. Germline-derived CDR1 and CDR2 are SGHVS and FQNEAQ. J was trimmed by 3 bases and V by 5 bases; bases with no gene match: 2. CDR3 DNA sequence: TGTGCCAGCAGCAAGGACAGGGACTATGGCTACACCTTC. Translation gives CASSKDRDYGYTF. The full variable domain, its missing parts supplied by reference TRBV7-8 and TRBJ1-2, is GAGVSQSPRYKVAKRGQDVALRCDPISGHVSLFWYQQALGQGPEFLTYFQNEAQLDKSGLPSDRFFAERPEGSVSTLKIQRTQQEDSAVYLCASSKDRDYGYTFGSGTRLTVV.

The chain uses TRBV6-1 and TRBJ2-1; D uncertain. V was cut by 10 bases and J by 0 bases, with 16 bases left in between. Germline V lookup: CDR1 MNHNS, CDR2 SASEGT. The CDR3 extends over 15 amino acids. The CDR3 DNA reads TGTGCCACCGAGAGCGACTGGAGCTCCTACAATGAGCAGTTCTTC. It yields the protein CATESDWSSYNEQFF.

The chain uses TRBV9 and TRBJ2-3; D unresolved. Germline V lookup: CDR1 SGDLS, CDR2 YYNGEE. The CDR3 totals 17 residues. The V and J ends lost 4 bases and 4 bases respectively, with 22 bases between them. CDR3 loop: CASSHHQAALSPDTQYF. CDR3 coding DNA: TGTGCCAGCAGCCACCATCAGGCTGCCCTATCCCCAGATACGCAGTATTTT.

The chain employs TRBV19 and TRBJ2-3; 15 nucleotides agree with TRBD2. Per germline, CDR1 LNHDA and CDR2 SQIVND (reference sequence). The CDR3 has 17 amino acids. Unmatched junction bases numbered 7, after V lost 3 bases and J lost 6 bases. The CDR3 region is CASSIRTSGGVRDTQYF. In nucleotides, the CDR3 is TGTGCCAGTAGTATCCGGACTAGCGGGGGGGTCCGGGATACGCAGTATTTT.